This is a list of T cell receptor beta chains from one sample in a study of blood T cell repertoires in COVID-19. The table came from immunoSEQ multiplex PCR; TCRdb's copy has only in-frame clones and leaves some out. The profile shows some 340,000 clones, 90% to 95% of them singletons. Source material: PBMCs or T cells enriched from blood (not recorded which). These receptors were taken from a woman under 40 who had been exposed to COVID-19. Each CDR3 is given with its conserved first and last residue. A D gene is named only where the DNA matches it firmly. Clone sizes are given selectively: once, few, many, or a class where the clone is expanded.

cdr3_length j_call clone_size d_call v_call cdr3_nt cdr3_aa
11 TRBJ1-2 . . TRBV29-1 TGCAGCGTGAATGGGGCCGGTGGGTACACCTTC CSVNGAGGYTF
15 TRBJ1-5 . TRBD1 TRBV10-3 TGTGCCATCAGTAACCGGGACAGTAGCAATCAGCCCCAGCATTTT CAISNRDSSNQPQHF
19 TRBJ2-5 once TRBD2 TRBV4-2 TGTGCCAGCAGCCAGGTCGCCGGGACTAGCGGGGGAGGCCAAGAGACCCAGTACTTC CASSQVAGTSGGGQETQYF
15 TRBJ2-1 . . TRBV4-3 TGCGCCAGCAGCCAAGCACTGAGCTCCTACAATGAGCAGTTCTTC CASSQALSSYNEQFF
14 TRBJ2-7 . . TRBV11-2 TGTGCCAGCAGCTTAGGACAGCTCTCCTACGAGCAGTACTTC CASSLGQLSYEQYF
15 TRBJ2-7 . . TRBV2 TGTGCCAGCAGTCCCCCGCGGGGACTCTCCTACGAGCAGTACTTC CASSPPRGLSYEQYF
14 TRBJ1-6 once TRBD1 TRBV30 TGTGCCTGGAGTGTACCAGGGGGATGGTCACCCCTCCACTTT CAWSVPGGWSPLHF
16 TRBJ2-1 . TRBD1 TRBV14 TGTGCCAGCAGCCCCCGACAGGGTCTGGGCTACAATGAGCAGTTCTTC CASSPRQGLGYNEQFF
17 TRBJ1-5 . . TRBV18 TGTGCCAGCTCACCTCAAACTAGATACGACAGCAATCAGCCCCAGCATTTT CASSPQTRYDSNQPQHF
17 TRBJ1-4 . TRBD1 TRBV10-3 TGTGCCACGGGCATCGGACAGGGGGCGATGGGCAATGAAAAACTGTTTTTT CATGIGQGAMGNEKLFF
17 TRBJ2-6 . TRBD2 TRBV30 TGTGCCTGGAGTCCCCGGGAGGGGAGGGCTGGGGCCAACGTCCTGACTTTC CAWSPREGRAGANVLTF
13 TRBJ1-2 . . TRBV29-1 TGCAGCGTGTCCGGGACATCTAACTATGGCTACACCTTC CSVSGTSNYGYTF
14 TRBJ1-6 . TRBD1 TRBV13 TGTGCCAGCAGCCAGGGACAGGGGAACTCACCCCTCCACTTT CASSQGQGNSPLHF
12 TRBJ1-2 . . TRBV29-1 TGCAGCGTCCTGGACAGTAACTATGGCTACACCTTC CSVLDSNYGYTF
18 TRBJ1-5 . . TRBV4-2 TGTGCCAGCAGCCAAGCACAGAACTCCGTTTATAGCAATCAGCCCCAGCATTTT CASSQAQNSVYSNQPQHF
14 TRBJ2-7 . . TRBV5-6 TGTGCCAGCAGCTCCGGGACGGGGGCCTACGAGCAGTACTTC CASSSGTGAYEQYF
13 TRBJ1-2 . . TRBV5-4 TGTGCCAGCAGCCCGGCGGCAGGGGATGGCTACACCTTC CASSPAAGDGYTF
15 TRBJ2-5 . TRBD2 TRBV5-8 TGTGCCAGCAGTTATTGGACTAGCTCCCAAGAGACCCAGTACTTC CASSYWTSSQETQYF
15 TRBJ1-6 . . TRBV15 TGTGCCACCAGCAACCGGGCCCGGGGTAATTCACCCCTCCACTTT CATSNRARGNSPLHF
14 TRBJ1-1 once . TRBV6-5 TGTGCCAGCAGTTGGGGGATGGGAGGCACTGAAGCTTTCTTT CASSWGMGGTEAFF
11 TRBJ1-4 . . TRBV29-1 TGCAGCGTCCGCAGGGAAGAAAAACTGTTTTTT CSVRREEKLFF
16 TRBJ2-4 . . TRBV18 TGTGCCAGCTCACCTCAGGCCCCTGGGGCCAAAAACATTCAGTACTTC CASSPQAPGAKNIQYF
18 TRBJ2-1 . TRBD2 TRBV11-2 TGTGCCAGCAGCCCCACCCTCCTAGCGGGTTCGGTCTACAATGAGCAGTTCTTC CASSPTLLAGSVYNEQFF
16 TRBJ1-5 . . TRBV5-1 TGCGCCAGCAGGCCTGGGGGGGTAATAAGCAATCAGCCCCAGCATTTT CASRPGGVISNQPQHF
13 TRBJ2-3 once . TRBV7-2 TGTGCCAGCAGCCGTCGCAACGGAGATACGCAGTATTTT CASSRRNGDTQYF
15 TRBJ1-5 . . TRBV5-8 TGTGCCAGCAGCTGGACAGCCCTCGGCAATCAGCCCCAGCATTTT CASSWTALGNQPQHF
16 TRBJ1-1 . . TRBV12-1 TGTGCCAGCATCGCCCCCCCCGGGACAGTGAACACTGAAGCTTTCTTT CASIAPPGTVNTEAFF
14 TRBJ1-6 . TRBD1 TRBV7-2 TGTGCCAGCAGCTTGACAGGGTTTGACTCACCCCTCCACTTT CASSLTGFDSPLHF
16 TRBJ1-5 . TRBD1 TRBV7-9 TGTGCCAGCAGCTTAGGGGACAGTAAGGGCAATCAGCCCCAGCATTTT CASSLGDSKGNQPQHF